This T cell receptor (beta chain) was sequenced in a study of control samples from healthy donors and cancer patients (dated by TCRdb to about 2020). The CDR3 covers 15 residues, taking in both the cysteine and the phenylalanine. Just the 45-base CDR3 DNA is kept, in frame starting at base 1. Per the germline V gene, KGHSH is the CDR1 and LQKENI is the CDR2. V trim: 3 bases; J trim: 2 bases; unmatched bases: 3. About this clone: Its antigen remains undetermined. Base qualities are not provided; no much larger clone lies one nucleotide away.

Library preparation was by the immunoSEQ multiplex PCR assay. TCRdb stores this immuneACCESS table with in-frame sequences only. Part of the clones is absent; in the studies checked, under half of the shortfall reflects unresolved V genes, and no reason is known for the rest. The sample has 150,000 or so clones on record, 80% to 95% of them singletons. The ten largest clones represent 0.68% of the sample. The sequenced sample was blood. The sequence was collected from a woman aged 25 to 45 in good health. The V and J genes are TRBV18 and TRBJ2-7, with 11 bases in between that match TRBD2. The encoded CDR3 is CASSPSSGGTYEQYF. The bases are TGTGCCAGCTCACCTTCTAGCGGGGGGACCTACGAGCAGTACTTC.